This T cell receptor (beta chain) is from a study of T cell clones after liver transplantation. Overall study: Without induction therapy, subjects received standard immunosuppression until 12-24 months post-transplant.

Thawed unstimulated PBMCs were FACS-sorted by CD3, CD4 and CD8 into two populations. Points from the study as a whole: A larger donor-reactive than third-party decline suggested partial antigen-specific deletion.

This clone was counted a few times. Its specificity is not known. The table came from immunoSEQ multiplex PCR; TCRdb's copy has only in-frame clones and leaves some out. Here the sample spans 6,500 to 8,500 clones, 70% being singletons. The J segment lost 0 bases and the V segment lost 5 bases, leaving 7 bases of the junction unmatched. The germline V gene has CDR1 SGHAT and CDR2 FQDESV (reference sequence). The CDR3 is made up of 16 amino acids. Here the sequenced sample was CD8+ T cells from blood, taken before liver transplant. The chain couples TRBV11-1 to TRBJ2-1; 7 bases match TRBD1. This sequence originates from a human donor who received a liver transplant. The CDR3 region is CASSLPDRSSYNEQFF. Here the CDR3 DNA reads TGTGCCAGCAGCCTACCGGACAGGAGCTCCTACAATGAGCAGTTCTTC.